This paragraph reports one T cell receptor beta chain. What it binds is unknown. In nominal health when sampled, donors likely had unrecorded immune exposures nonetheless. CDR1 is SGHNT, CDR2 YYREEE, per germline (reference sequence). This CDR3 region has 15 residues. The germline V and J ends were trimmed by 1 base and 4 bases, with 9 bases remaining between them. This entry is derived from a study of cytomegalovirus exposure and HLA in healthy donors. General study points: Analysis performed later showed TCR beta chains linked to HLA being more clonally expanded than equally common others. Accurate prediction of most subjects' HLA-A and HLA-B alleles from TCR beta sequences was reported. A few of the chains that were CMV-associated were confirmed in vitro to be specific for CMV antigens.

PCR was performed using 60 Vbeta and 13 Jbeta primers. Assay: immunoSEQ multiplex PCR; the TCRdb copy retains only in-frame clones and omits some. The table has about 190,000 clones, 77% seen once. The chain has TRBV5-4 and TRBJ2-6; D is ambiguous. The receptor was isolated from a woman in her 30s in good health and CMV-seropositive. Sequencing used PBMCs. CDR3 amino acids: CASSLKLPGANVLTF. In nucleotides, the CDR3 is TGTGCCAGCAGCTTGAAGCTCCCCGGGGCCAACGTCCTGACTTTC.